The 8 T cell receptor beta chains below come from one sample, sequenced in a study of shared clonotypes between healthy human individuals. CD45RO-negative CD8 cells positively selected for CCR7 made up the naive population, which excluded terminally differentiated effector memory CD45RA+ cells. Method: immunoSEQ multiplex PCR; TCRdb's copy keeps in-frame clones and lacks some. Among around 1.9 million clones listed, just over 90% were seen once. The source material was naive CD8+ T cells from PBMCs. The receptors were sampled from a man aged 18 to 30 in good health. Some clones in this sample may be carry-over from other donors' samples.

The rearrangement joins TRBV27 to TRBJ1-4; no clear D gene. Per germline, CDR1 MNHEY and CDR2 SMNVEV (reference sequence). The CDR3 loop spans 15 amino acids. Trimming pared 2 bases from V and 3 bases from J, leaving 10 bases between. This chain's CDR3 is CASSLGWAANEKLFF. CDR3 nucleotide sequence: TGTGCCAGCAGTTTAGGGTGGGCTGCTAATGAAAAACTGTTTTTT.

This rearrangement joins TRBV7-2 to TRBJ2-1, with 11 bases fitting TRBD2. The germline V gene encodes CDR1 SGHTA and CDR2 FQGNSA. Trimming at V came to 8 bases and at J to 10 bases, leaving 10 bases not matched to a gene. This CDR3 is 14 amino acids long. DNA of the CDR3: TGTGCCAGCCGGGGACTAGCGGTGGACAGGGAGCAGTTCTTC. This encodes CASRGLAVDREQFF.

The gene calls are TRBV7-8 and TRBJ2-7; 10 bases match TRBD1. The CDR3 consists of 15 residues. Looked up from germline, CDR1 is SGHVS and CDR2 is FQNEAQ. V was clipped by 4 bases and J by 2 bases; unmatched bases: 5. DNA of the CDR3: TGTGCCAGCAGCTATGGACAGGGGGTAGCCTACGAGCAGTACTTC. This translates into CASSYGQGVAYEQYF.

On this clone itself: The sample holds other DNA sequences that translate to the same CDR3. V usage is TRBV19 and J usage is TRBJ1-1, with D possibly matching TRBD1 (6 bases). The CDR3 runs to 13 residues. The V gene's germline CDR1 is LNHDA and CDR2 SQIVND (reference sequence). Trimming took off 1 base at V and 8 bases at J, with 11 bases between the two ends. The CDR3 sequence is CASSIGDRSEAFF. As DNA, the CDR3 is TGTGCCAGTAGTATAGGCGACAGGTCAGAAGCTTTCTTT.

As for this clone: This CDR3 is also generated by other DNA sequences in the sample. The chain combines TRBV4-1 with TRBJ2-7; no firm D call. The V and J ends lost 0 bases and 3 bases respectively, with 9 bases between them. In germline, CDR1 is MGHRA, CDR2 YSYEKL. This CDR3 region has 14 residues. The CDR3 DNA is TGCGCCAGCAGCCAAGATGACGGAGACTACGAGCAGTACTTC. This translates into CASSQDDGDYEQYF.

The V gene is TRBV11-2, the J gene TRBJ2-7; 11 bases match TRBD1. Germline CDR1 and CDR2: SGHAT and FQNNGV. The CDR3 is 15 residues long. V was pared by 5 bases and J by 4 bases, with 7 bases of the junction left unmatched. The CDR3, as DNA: TGTGCCAGCAGCGACCGGACAGGGGGCATTTACGAGCAGTACTTC. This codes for CASSDRTGGIYEQYF.

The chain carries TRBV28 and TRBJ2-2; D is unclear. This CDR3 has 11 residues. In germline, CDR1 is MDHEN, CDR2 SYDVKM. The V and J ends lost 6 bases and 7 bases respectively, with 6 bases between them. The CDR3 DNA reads TGTGCCAGCAGCGCAGGCGGGGAGCTGTTTTTT. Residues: CASSAGGELFF. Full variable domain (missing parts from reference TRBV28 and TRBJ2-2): DVKVTQSSRYLVKRTGEKVFLECVQDMDHENMFWYRQDPGLGLRLIYFSYDVKMKEKGDIPEGYSVSREKKERFSLILESASTNQTSMYLCASSAGGELFFGEGSRLTVL.

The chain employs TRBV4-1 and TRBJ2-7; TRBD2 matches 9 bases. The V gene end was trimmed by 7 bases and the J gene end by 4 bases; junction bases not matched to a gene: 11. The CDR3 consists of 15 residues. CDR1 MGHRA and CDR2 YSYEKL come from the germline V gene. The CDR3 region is CASTPRVAGEYEQYF. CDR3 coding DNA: TGCGCCAGCACCCCCCGAGTAGCGGGAGAATACGAGCAGTACTTC.